This T cell receptor beta chain was sequenced in a study of shared clonotypes between healthy human individuals. General study findings and limits: Clonotypes not shared had lower generation probabilities than those common to all four donors. What limited the represented genetic and exposure-history diversity was the small number of donors.

As for this clone: Its antigen is currently unknown.

Replicate PCRs from sorted subsets contained around 200 ng DNA, which is around 30,000 T cell genomes. Some clones are missing from TCRdb's copy, which holds only in-frame ones; the method was immunoSEQ multiplex PCR. This table holds more than 2,000,000 clones, more than 85% found once. This CDR3 spans 15 amino acids. The junction had 12 bases not matched to a gene; V was cut back by 10 bases and J by 2 bases. Germline CDR1 and CDR2: MNHEY and SMNVEV (reference sequence). This clonotype originated in a young man in good health. Some clones in this sample may be carry-over from other donors' samples. This chain joins TRBV27 and TRBJ2-3; 7 nucleotides align to TRBD1. The source material was naive CD4+ T cells from PBMCs. Regarding subset: CD45RA+ positively selected. Here the CDR3 reads CATKQGTASTDTQYF. Written as DNA, the CDR3 is TGTGCCACCAAACAGGGGACAGCTTCCACAGATACGCAGTATTTT.